A selection of T cell receptor beta chains follows, all from one sample in a study of cytomegalovirus exposure and HLA in healthy donors. Here immunoSEQ multiplex PCR was the method, and the copy in TCRdb shows in-frame clones only, minus some. The sample carries hundreds of thousands of clones, over 75% recorded once. The specimen was PBMCs. The receptors originated from a woman aged 18-35 years in good health and CMV-seropositive. Each CDR3 is given without its conserved first and last residue.

len	j_gene	v_gene	CDR3aa
13	TRBJ1-5	TRBV2	ASSEQATSNQPQH
14	TRBJ1-4	TRBV15	ATSSPRWQGNEKLF
13	TRBJ2-1	TRBV28	ASSLDGGSYNEQF
14	TRBJ1-4	TRBV5-4	ASSLVGTGNNEKLF
15	TRBJ2-7	TRBV19	ASSPHSGDRAGDEQY
13	TRBJ2-2	TRBV23-1	ASSQAPANTGELF
13	TRBJ2-7	TRBV27	ASSPAGRGPYEQY
12	TRBJ1-2	TRBV6-6	ASSRGTGNYGYT
12	TRBJ1-2	TRBV6-5	ASSYSAQGSGYT
13	TRBJ2-5	TRBV11-3	ASSLGSQGSETQY
9	TRBJ1-1	TRBV10-3	ASRGFTEAF
13	TRBJ2-3	TRBV9	ASSVVPRATDTQY
11	TRBJ2-7	TRBV6-5	ASSYGTGYEQY
10	TRBJ1-1	TRBV2	ASDRVNTEAF
12	TRBJ1-1	TRBV5-1	ASSLRGGDTEAF
15	TRBJ2-7	TRBV25-1	ASSAFRWAGKAYEQY
11	TRBJ2-2	TRBV19	ASSIQGFGELF
13	TRBJ1-2	TRBV18	ASSPSSNRAYGYT
13	TRBJ2-5	TRBV6-5	ASSYSILAAETQY
13	TRBJ2-7	TRBV27	ASTELAGSSYEQY
13	TRBJ2-6	TRBV6-5	ASRTGGSGANVLT
13	TRBJ2-1	TRBV18	ASSQQGVVGNEQF
12	TRBJ2-7	TRBV27	ASSWGTGSYEQY
10	TRBJ1-5	TRBV7-9	ASSLGDQPQH
14	TRBJ2-2	TRBV28	ASSELPGQNTGELF
11	TRBJ1-3	TRBV7-8	ASSRDRENTIY
12	TRBJ2-7	TRBV6-1	ASSNTGGGYEQY
14	TRBJ1-3	TRBV6-6	ASSYSREYSGNTIY